Each of the 22 T cell receptor beta chains below was sequenced from the same sample in a study of blood T cell repertoires in COVID-19 (dated by TCRdb to 2020 to 2022). Library preparation was by the immunoSEQ multiplex PCR assay. TCRdb limited this immuneACCESS table to in-frame rearrangements with V and J called. A share of clones is missing; checked studies link under half to unresolved V genes, and the rest is unexplained. Present in this sample are more than 200,000 clones, approximately 81% of which were seen just once. The leading ten clones occupy 4.2% of the sample. The sequenced material came from peripheral blood. These receptors were collected from a man aged 55-75 years with acute or convalescent COVID-19.

The chain joins TRBV5-1 to TRBJ2-1; possibly TRBD2 for D (6 bases). Germline lookup yields CDR1 SGHRS and CDR2 YFSETQ. Trimming took 0 bases from V and 4 from J, leaving 11 bases between them. CDR3 length: 15 amino acids. This chain's CDR3 is CASSLGASAYNEQFF. The CDR3 bases are TGCGCCAGCAGCTTGGGTGCTAGCGCGTACAATGAGCAGTTCTTC.

This clone was found a few times. The chain links TRBV4-1 to TRBJ2-1, with TRBD2 identical over 8 bases. CDR3 length: 17 residues. Germline V gene sequence: CDR1 MGHRA, CDR2 YSYEKL. V was pared by 0 bases and J by 4 bases, with 8 bases of the junction left unmatched. CDR3 loop: CASSQDPTGGIYNEQFF. CDR3 DNA sequence: TGCGCCAGCAGCCAAGATCCGACGGGAGGGATATACAATGAGCAGTTCTTC.

CDR3 DNA: TGTGCCACCAGCAGAGACGGTGGCAGGGAGCAGTTCTTC. The encoded protein is CATSRDGGREQFF. The genes are TRBV15 and TRBJ2-1; D is uncertain. Germline values: CDR1 LNHNV, CDR2 YYDKDF (reference sequence). V lost 0 bases to trimming and J lost 10 bases, with 10 bases between them. This CDR3 spans 13 amino acids.

The chain employs TRBV6-5 and TRBJ1-1; 11 bases are shared with TRBD1. This CDR3 has 13 residues. CDR1 is MNHEY, CDR2 SVGAGI, per germline. V lost 7 bases to trimming and J lost 4 bases; unmatched junction nucleotides: 2. CDR3: CASKGTGGTEAFF. CDR3 nucleotide sequence: TGTGCCAGCAAAGGGACAGGGGGCACTGAAGCTTTCTTT.

The CDR3 loop is CASSPRAGGDQETQYF. The CDR3 DNA reads TGTGCCAGCTCGCCAAGAGCGGGAGGGGATCAAGAGACCCAGTACTTC. The rearrangement uses TRBV18 and TRBJ2-5; 10 bases are shared with TRBD2. The V segment lost 6 bases and the J segment 2 bases; nucleotides outside the gene matches: 9. This CDR3 spans 16 amino acids. Germline V gene lookup returns CDR1 KGHSH and CDR2 LQKENI.

For this clone: Within the sample, other DNA sequences also encode this same CDR3. The chain recombines TRBV30 with TRBJ1-5, with D unresolved. Trimming took off 0 bases at V and 1 base at J, with 13 bases between the two ends. From germline, CDR1 is GTSNPN and CDR2 SVGIG (reference sequence). This CDR3 spans 16 amino acids. The CDR3 loop reads CAWSVLGRESNQPQHF. For the CDR3, the DNA is TGTGCCTGGAGTGTACTAGGTAGGGAAAGCAATCAGCCCCAGCATTTT.

The chain couples TRBV10-2 to TRBJ2-7, with 12 bases aligning to TRBD2. Germline V lookup: CDR1 WSHSY, CDR2 SAAADI. The trim removed 6 bases at V and 1 base at J, leaving 7 bases unmatched. CDR3 length: 16 amino acids. CDR3 sequence reads: CASRGLAGFRSYEQYF. CDR3 sequence (DNA): TGCGCCAGCAGAGGACTAGCGGGGTTTAGATCCTACGAGCAGTACTTC.

This rearrangement joins TRBV7-8 to TRBJ2-7; D unclear. V lost 3 bases and J 6 bases, leaving 9 bases between the germline ends. CDR1 is SGHVS, CDR2 FQNEAQ, per germline. CDR3 size: 12 residues. CDR3: CASSFPDSEQYF. The CDR3 nucleotides read TGTGCCAGCAGCTTCCCAGATTCCGAGCAGTACTTC.

The chain is built from TRBV6-2 or TRBV6-3 and TRBJ2-1, with TRBD2 matching over 10 bases. The CDR3 has 16 amino acids. V was pared by 6 bases and J by 4 bases, with 9 bases of the junction left unmatched. From germline, CDR1 is MNHEY and CDR2 SVGEGT. CDR3 in DNA: TGTGCCAGCAGCCCAATGCGGACTAGCGGATACAATGAGCAGTTCTTC. Protein product: CASSPMRTSGYNEQFF.

The chain recombines TRBV7-2 with TRBJ2-7, with a tentative D call TRBD2 (6 bases). V lost 2 bases, J lost 5 bases, and 16 bases lay in between. Germline CDR1 and CDR2: SGHTA and FQGNSA. The CDR3 runs 15 residues. The CDR3 DNA reads as TGTGCCAGCAGCTTATCGGCGGGGTACGTCCACGAGCAGTACTTC. This translates into CASSLSAGYVHEQYF.

The chain joins TRBV28 to TRBJ1-1; TRBD1 might be the D (6 bases). The germline gives CDR1 MDHEN, CDR2 SYDVKM. The length of the CDR3 is 13 residues. Trimming stripped 6 bases from V and 1 base from J, with 9 bases between. This CDR3 is CASRRQENTEAFF. For the CDR3, the DNA is TGTGCCAGCAGGAGACAGGAGAACACTGAAGCTTTCTTT.

The rearrangement links TRBV4-1 to TRBJ1-3; no reliable D call. There are 16 residues in the CDR3. V was trimmed by 1 base and J by 0 bases, leaving 10 bases between them. Germline V gene lookup returns CDR1 MGHRA and CDR2 YSYEKL. This CDR3 is CASSQGEASSGNTIYF. For the CDR3, the DNA is TGCGCCAGCAGCCAAGGGGAGGCAAGCTCTGGAAACACCATATATTTT.

V and J are TRBV10-1 and TRBJ2-4; 7 bases are shared with TRBD2. Germline V CDR1 and CDR2: WNHNN, SYGVQD (reference sequence). The CDR3 has 14 residues. Trimming cost V 4 bases and J 9 bases; bases outside gene matches: 9. CDR3 loop: CASSGGGPSGIQYF. The CDR3, as DNA: TGCGCCAGCAGTGGGGGGGGTCCGTCGGGCATTCAGTACTTC.

The chain is built from TRBV6-6 and TRBJ2-1, with TRBD1 as a possible D gene (5 bases). Germline CDR1 MNHNY, CDR2 SVGAGI (reference sequence). Trimming took 4 bases from V and 4 from J, leaving 8 bases between them. This CDR3 is built from 13 residues. CDR3 DNA: TGTGCCAGCAGTTCGGACACTTACAATGAGCAGTTCTTC. Encoded protein: CASSSDTYNEQFF.

As concerns this clone: Different DNA sequences within this sample yield the same CDR3. The chain has TRBV27 and TRBJ2-2; 14 nucleotides agree with TRBD2. The germline gives CDR1 MNHEY, CDR2 SMNVEV (reference sequence). The trim removed 2 bases at V and 2 bases at J, leaving 4 bases unmatched. This CDR3 has 18 amino acids. CDR3 nucleotides: TGTGCCAGCAGTTTACTAGGACTAGCGGGGGGTAACACCGGGGAGCTGTTTTTT. This sequence encodes CASSLLGLAGGNTGELFF.

This clone occurred once. This rearrangement joins TRBV7-6 to TRBJ2-2; 10 nucleotides align to TRBD2. The CDR3 extends over 16 amino acids. Germline lookup yields CDR1 SGHVS and CDR2 FNYEAQ. V gave up 5 bases and J gave up 1 base; unmatched junction bases: 4. The CDR3 loop is CASSLPSGGNTGELFF. CDR3 DNA sequence: TGTGCCAGCAGCCTACCTAGCGGGGGGAACACCGGGGAGCTGTTTTTT.

In DNA, the CDR3 is TGTGCCAGCAGCCCAACACAGGGATACACTGAAGCTTTCTTT. Protein: CASSPTQGYTEAFF. The V gene is TRBV6-5, the J gene TRBJ1-1, with D maybe TRBD1 (6 bases). V was pared by 6 bases and J by 3 bases, with 14 bases between. This CDR3 is 14 amino acids long. Germline loops: CDR1 MNHEY, CDR2 SVGAGI.

This clone has a handful of counts. V and J are TRBV2 and TRBJ1-6, with 7 nucleotides matching TRBD1. The CDR3 consists of 16 residues. Unmatched junction bases numbered 11, after V lost 6 bases and J lost 6 bases. Germline CDR1 SNHLY, CDR2 FYNNEI. The CDR3 sequence is CASSQIPRQGNSPLHF. The CDR3 DNA reads TGTGCCAGCAGCCAAATCCCCAGACAGGGTAATTCACCCCTCCACTTT.

The chain uses TRBV4-3 and TRBJ2-3; 8 bases agree with TRBD2. CDR3 size: 16 residues. V lost 1 base to trimming and J lost 4 bases; unmatched junction nucleotides: 7. The germline gives CDR1 LGHNA, CDR2 YSLEER. CDR3 nucleotides: TGCGCCAGCAGCCAAGTAACAGCGGGAGATTCAGATACGCAGTATTTT. This sequence encodes CASSQVTAGDSDTQYF.

This clone has just one count. This chain links TRBV5-6 with TRBJ2-2, with 7 bases aligning to TRBD1. The CDR3 runs 15 residues. The ends lost 2 bases at V and 5 bases at J; junction bases unmatched: 6. Germline V gene sequence: CDR1 SGHDT, CDR2 YYEEEE. CDR3 region: CASSLGQVITGELFF. The CDR3 DNA reads as TGTGCCAGCAGCTTAGGACAGGTTATTACCGGGGAGCTGTTTTTT.

The rearrangement links TRBV5-6 to TRBJ1-3, with 9 bases that match TRBD1. The CDR3 has 16 amino acids. With 4 bases clipped from V and 1 base from J, the junction kept 6 bases outside the gene matches. Germline lookup yields CDR1 SGHDT and CDR2 YYEEEE. Here the CDR3 DNA reads TGTGCCAGCAGCCCTCTCGGGACAGGGTCTGGAAACACCATATATTTT. Amino acids: CASSPLGTGSGNTIYF. The full variable domain, its missing parts supplied by reference TRBV5-6 and TRBJ1-3, is DAGVTQSPTHLIKTRGQQVTLRCSPKSGHDTVSWYQQALGQGPQFIFQYYEEEERQRGNFPDRFSGHQFPNYSSELNVNALLLGDSALYLCASSPLGTGSGNTIYFGEGSWLTVV.

This clone was seen only a few times. The V call is TRBV2, the J call TRBJ2-1; TRBD1 might be the D (5 bases). The CDR3 has 12 amino acids. Germline CDR1 SNHLY, CDR2 FYNNEI. V lost 7 bases to trimming and J lost 4 bases, with 8 bases between them. Here the CDR3 reads CASNTGYNEQFF. The CDR3 nucleotides read TGTGCCAGCAATACAGGTTACAATGAGCAGTTCTTC.